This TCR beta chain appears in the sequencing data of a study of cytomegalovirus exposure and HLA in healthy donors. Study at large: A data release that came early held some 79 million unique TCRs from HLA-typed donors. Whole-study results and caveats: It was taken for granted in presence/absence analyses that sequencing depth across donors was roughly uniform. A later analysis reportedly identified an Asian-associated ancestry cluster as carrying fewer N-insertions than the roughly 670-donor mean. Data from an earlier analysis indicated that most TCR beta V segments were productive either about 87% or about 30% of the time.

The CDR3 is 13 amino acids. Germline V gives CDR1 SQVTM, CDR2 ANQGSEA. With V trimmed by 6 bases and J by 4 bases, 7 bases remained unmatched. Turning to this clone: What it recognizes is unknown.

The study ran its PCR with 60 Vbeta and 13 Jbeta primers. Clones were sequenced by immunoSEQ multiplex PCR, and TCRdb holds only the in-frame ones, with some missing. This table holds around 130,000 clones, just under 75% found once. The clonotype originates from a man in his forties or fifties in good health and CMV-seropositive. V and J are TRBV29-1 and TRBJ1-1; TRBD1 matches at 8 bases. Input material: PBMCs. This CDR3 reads CSVHGQGPTEAFF. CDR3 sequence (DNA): TGCAGCGTACACGGACAGGGCCCCACTGAAGCTTTCTTT.